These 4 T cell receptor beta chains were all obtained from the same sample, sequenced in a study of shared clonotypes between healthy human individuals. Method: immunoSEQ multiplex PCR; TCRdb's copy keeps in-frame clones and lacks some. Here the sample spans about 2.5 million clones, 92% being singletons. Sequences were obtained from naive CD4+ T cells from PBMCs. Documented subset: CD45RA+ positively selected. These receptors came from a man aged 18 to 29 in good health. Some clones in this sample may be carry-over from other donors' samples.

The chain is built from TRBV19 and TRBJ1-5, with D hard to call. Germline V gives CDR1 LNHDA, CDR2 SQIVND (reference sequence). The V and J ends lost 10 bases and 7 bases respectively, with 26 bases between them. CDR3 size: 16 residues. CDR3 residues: CATTDQWGLGYQPQHF. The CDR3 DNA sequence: TGTGCCACCACGGACCAGTGGGGATTGGGTTACCAGCCCCAGCATTTT.

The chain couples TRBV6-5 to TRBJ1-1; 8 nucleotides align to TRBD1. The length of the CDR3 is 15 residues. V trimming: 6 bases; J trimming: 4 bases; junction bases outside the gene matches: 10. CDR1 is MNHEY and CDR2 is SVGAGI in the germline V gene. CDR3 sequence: CASSPVGQGVTEAFF. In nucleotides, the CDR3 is TGTGCCAGCAGCCCCGTTGGACAGGGAGTCACTGAAGCTTTCTTT.

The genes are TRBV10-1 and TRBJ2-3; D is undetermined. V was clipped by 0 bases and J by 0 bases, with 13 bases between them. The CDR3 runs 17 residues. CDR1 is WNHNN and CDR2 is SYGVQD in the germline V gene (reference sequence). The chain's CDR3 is CASSESNRPSSTDTQYF. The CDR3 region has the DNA TGCGCCAGCAGTGAGTCGAACCGTCCCTCTAGCACAGATACGCAGTATTTT.

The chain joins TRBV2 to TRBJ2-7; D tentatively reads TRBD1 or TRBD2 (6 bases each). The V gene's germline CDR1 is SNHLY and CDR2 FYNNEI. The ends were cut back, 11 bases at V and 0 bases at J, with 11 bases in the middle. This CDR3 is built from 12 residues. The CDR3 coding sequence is TGTGCCGGGGGGCGTGACTCCTACGAGCAGTACTTC. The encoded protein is CAGGRDSYEQYF.